The source of this T cell receptor (beta chain) is a study of kidney transplant recipient with SARS-CoV-2 infection. This clonotype was detected ten times or more. TCRdb itself ran the reads through MiXCR, one entry per CDR3 protein. The sample records 200,000 to 300,000 distinct CDR3 sequences, around 26% being singletons. Germline CDR1 and CDR2: SGHAT and FQNNGV. The germline V and J ends were trimmed by 0 bases and 3 bases, with 24 bases remaining between them. CDR3 length: 19 amino acids. Sequenced material: a blood sample, taken at baseline and on roughly day 110 from a kidney transplant recipient. This sequence was found in a young adult male patient who had COVID-19 and was a kidney transplant recipient. Some T cells may be transferred from the graft donor. The V and J genes are TRBV11-2 and TRBJ2-7, with no clear D. The CDR3 is CASSLDLQALTDEFYEQYF. The CDR3 DNA follows: TGTGCCAGCAGCTTAGATTTGCAGGCTCTTACGGACGAATTCTACGAGCAGTACTTC.